A selection of T cell receptor beta chains follows, all from one sample in a study of blood T cell repertoires in COVID-19. Produced via immunoSEQ multiplex PCR; TCRdb's table is partial and in-frame only. The profile shows nearly 300,000 clones, nearly 90% of them singletons. The specimen sequenced was PBMCs or T cells enriched from blood (not recorded which). These receptors originate from a woman aged 45-65 years who had been exposed to COVID-19. CDR3s include the opening cysteine and the closing phenylalanine or tryptophan. A D gene is named only where the DNA matches it firmly. Size is omitted from some rows. Given values are once, few, many or a class for expanded clones.

cdr3_nt cdr3_aa j_call v_call clone_size d_call
TGTGCCAGCAGTTTTGCTCACAGGGGATTCCAAGAGACCCAGTACTTC CASSFAHRGFQETQYF TRBJ2-5 TRBV28 NA TRBD1
TGTGCCAGCAGTTTAGCAGAGACCCAGTACTTC CASSLAETQYF TRBJ2-5 TRBV6-2/TRBV6-3 few NA
TGTGCCAGCAGCCGAGGACAGGGGGCATTCGGAGACACTGAAGCTTTCTTT CASSRGQGAFGDTEAFF TRBJ1-1 TRBV7-9 once TRBD1
TGTGCCAGTAGTATTAGGAGCAATGAGCAGTTCTTC CASSIRSNEQFF TRBJ2-1 TRBV19 NA NA
TGCAGCGTTCGACTAGCCTACGAGCAGTACTTC CSVRLAYEQYF TRBJ2-7 TRBV29-1 NA NA
TGTGCCAGCAGCGGACAGGGCACCGGGGAGCTGTTTTTT CASSGQGTGELFF TRBJ2-2 TRBV25-1 NA TRBD1
TGTGCCAGCAGTCCGCAGGGAAAAACTGAAGCTTTCTTT CASSPQGKTEAFF TRBJ1-1 TRBV2 NA NA
TGTGCCAGCAGCTTCTCCTGGGTGCGAGGGTTGGAGACCCAGTACTTC CASSFSWVRGLETQYF TRBJ2-5 TRBV7-2 NA NA
TGTGCCAGCTCACCACTTCCGGGACAGGGGAACACTGAAGCTTTCTTT CASSPLPGQGNTEAFF TRBJ1-1 TRBV18 NA TRBD1
TGCGCCAGCAGCTACGTGGTTGGGCAGGGGAACTATGGCTACACCTTC CASSYVVGQGNYGYTF TRBJ1-2 TRBV4-1 NA NA
TGTGCCACCGACCCAGGCAGAGAGAACACTGAAGCTTTCTTT CATDPGRENTEAFF TRBJ1-1 TRBV15 NA NA
TGCGCCAGCAGCCAAGATCCTACAGTTAACTATGGCTACACCTTC CASSQDPTVNYGYTF TRBJ1-2 TRBV4-1 NA NA
TGTGCCAGCTCACCCCTACGGGAGAACACTGAAGCTTTCTTT CASSPLRENTEAFF TRBJ1-1 TRBV18 NA NA
TGCAGCGTTGATGGAAGCCTCAGGGGAGGGGATGGCTACACCTTC CSVDGSLRGGDGYTF TRBJ1-2 TRBV29-1 NA NA
TGTGCCAGTAGTATTGGCGGGGCTGGGGGTGAGCAGTTCTTC CASSIGGAGGEQFF TRBJ2-1 TRBV19 NA NA
TGTGCCAGCAGCCTGACAGTCTCTTTCGGCTCCTATAATTCACCCCTCCACTTT CASSLTVSFGSYNSPLHF TRBJ1-6 TRBV5-6 NA NA
TGTGCCAGCAGTATTCCCAGACAGATATACTCTGGAAACACCATATATTTT CASSIPRQIYSGNTIYF TRBJ1-3 TRBV28 few NA
TGTGCCAGCAGTGCCGGACAGGGGCCTAGGGTCGGGGAGCTGTTTTTT CASSAGQGPRVGELFF TRBJ2-2 TRBV6-1 NA TRBD1
TGCGCCAGCAGAATCCAGGGACAGGGCCCTTCACCCCTCCACTTT CASRIQGQGPSPLHF TRBJ1-6 TRBV5-1 NA TRBD1
TGTGCCAGCAGTGAAGCAAGTCTTCTTCATGGACAAACTGGAAACACCATATATTTT CASSEASLLHGQTGNTIYF TRBJ1-3 TRBV6-1 NA NA
TGTGCCAGCAGCCCTAGCTGGACAGGGAAAGAACAGCCCCAGCATTTT CASSPSWTGKEQPQHF TRBJ1-5 TRBV3-1/TRBV3-2 NA TRBD1
TGTGCCAGCACCCCAGCGTCGTACGAGCAGTACTTC CASTPASYEQYF TRBJ2-7 TRBV2 NA NA
TGTGCCAGCAGCTTGTCCCAGGGGGCTTCTTACGAGCAGTACTTC CASSLSQGASYEQYF TRBJ2-7 TRBV5-4 NA TRBD1
TGTGCCAGCAGCCAATACCCAGGGGCCTTCTCTGGAAACACCATATATTTT CASSQYPGAFSGNTIYF TRBJ1-3 TRBV3-1/TRBV3-2 NA NA
TGTGCCAGCAGCAACGAACGGGACTTTCAGCCCCAGCATTTT CASSNERDFQPQHF TRBJ1-5 TRBV28 NA NA
TGTGCCATCAGGACATCAACAGGGGTAAGGGAGCAGTTCTTC CAIRTSTGVREQFF TRBJ2-1 TRBV10-3 NA TRBD1
TGTGCCAGCAGTGAACTAACGCAGGGAAATTCACCCCTCCACTTT CASSELTQGNSPLHF TRBJ1-6 TRBV2 NA NA
TGTGCCAGCAGTGAAGATAAGACAGGGAGGCTACTTGGGCAGTACTTC CASSEDKTGRLLGQYF TRBJ2-7 TRBV2 few NA
TGTGCCAGTAGTATTATCGGACAGACCTTGAACACTGAAGCTTTCTTT CASSIIGQTLNTEAFF TRBJ1-1 TRBV19 NA NA
TGTGCCAGCAGCAATAGTGGGCTCAATTCACCCCTCCACTTT CASSNSGLNSPLHF TRBJ1-6 TRBV7-9 NA NA